This T cell receptor beta chain was retrieved from a study of human T cells and chemical hapten exposure. In this sample, this clonotype turned up a few times. This sample's time point: pre-sensitization, week 0. Specified treatment: therapeutic diphenylcyclopropenone sensitization with weekly scalp DPC. TCRdb itself ran the RACE reads through MiXCR, one entry per CDR3 protein. Among roughly 110,000 distinct CDR3 sequences, 9% to 15% were seen once, and the ten largest hold around 1.5%. CDR3 length: 15 residues. The germline V and J ends were trimmed by 1 base and 7 bases, with 17 bases remaining between them. Germline V gene sequence: CDR1 SGHRS, CDR2 YFSETQ.

The gene calls are TRBV5-1 and TRBJ1-2, with no clear D. This clonotype originated in a woman aged 45-65 years with alopecia areata. Some clones in this sample may be carry-over from other donors' samples. Sequenced here: whole blood, sampled in connection with sensitization to the hapten diphenylcyclopropenone (DPC). CDR3 region: CASSLSVPPEGGYTF. The CDR3 DNA sequence: TGCGCCAGCAGCTTGAGTGTCCCACCTGAGGGTGGCTACACCTTC.